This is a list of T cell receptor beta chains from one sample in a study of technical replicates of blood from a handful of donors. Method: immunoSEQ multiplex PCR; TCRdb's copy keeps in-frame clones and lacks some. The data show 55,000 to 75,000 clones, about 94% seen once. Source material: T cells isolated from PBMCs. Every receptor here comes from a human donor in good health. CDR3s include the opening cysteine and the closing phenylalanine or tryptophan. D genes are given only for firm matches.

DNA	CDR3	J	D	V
TGTGCCAGCTACGGGGGTAATGAAAAACTGTTTTTT	CASYGGNEKLFF	TRBJ1-4	.	TRBV2
TGTGCCAGTAGAGGGGGACAGATTAACTATGGCTACACCTTC	CASRGGQINYGYTF	TRBJ1-2	TRBD1	TRBV19
TGCGCCAGCAGCCAAGATCTGCGGGAGCTCTACGAGCAGTACTTC	CASSQDLRELYEQYF	TRBJ2-7	TRBD2	TRBV4-1
TGTGCCAGCAGCGTGGGACTAGCGGGAGAGTTTACTGCGACAGATACGCAGTATTTT	CASSVGLAGEFTATDTQYF	TRBJ2-3	TRBD2	TRBV7-6
TGTGCCAGCAGCTACCTAGCGGGTCCTGACGAGCAGTACTTC	CASSYLAGPDEQYF	TRBJ2-7	TRBD2	TRBV7-8
TGTGCCAGCAGTTCACTAGCGGGATCCTACAATGAGCAGTTCTTC	CASSSLAGSYNEQFF	TRBJ2-1	TRBD2	TRBV2
TGTGCCAGCAGTGACCCCAGGGGGCCCCTCACAGATACGCAGTATTTT	CASSDPRGPLTDTQYF	TRBJ2-3	TRBD1	TRBV6-1
TGTGCCAGTAGTTCAGTGCTCTCTGGGGCCAACGTCCTGACTTTC	CASSSVLSGANVLTF	TRBJ2-6	.	TRBV19
TGTGCCTGGAGTGGCCAGGGGGCCCGTGGGGCCAACGTCCTGACTTTC	CAWSGQGARGANVLTF	TRBJ2-6	TRBD1	TRBV30
TGTGCCACCGGGGACTACGGGGCAGAGACCCAGTACTTC	CATGDYGAETQYF	TRBJ2-5	TRBD2	TRBV25-1
TGTGCCAGCAGCGAAGACAGGGAGGCCAAAAACATTCAGTACTTC	CASSEDREAKNIQYF	TRBJ2-4	TRBD1	TRBV7-9
TGTGCCAGCAGCGTAGCTGCGGGGGGCATATACGAGCAGTACTTC	CASSVAAGGIYEQYF	TRBJ2-7	TRBD2	TRBV9
TGCGCCAGCAGCCCTAAGGGACTAGTCTTTAATGAGCAGTTCTTC	CASSPKGLVFNEQFF	TRBJ2-1	TRBD2	TRBV4-3
TGTGCTAGTGATCCCTGGGACAGCTATGGCTACACCTTC	CASDPWDSYGYTF	TRBJ1-2	TRBD1	TRBV12-5
TGCGCCAGCAGCCAAGGGCCCGGGGACGAGCAGTACTTC	CASSQGPGDEQYF	TRBJ2-7	.	TRBV4-1
TGTGCCAGCAGCCCGCGGACTAGCGGGGAGCCGGATACGCAGTATTTT	CASSPRTSGEPDTQYF	TRBJ2-3	TRBD2	TRBV11-2
TGTGCCAGCAGCACCGGGACTAGCGGATACGAGCAGTACTTC	CASSTGTSGYEQYF	TRBJ2-7	TRBD2	TRBV13
TGTGCCAGCAGCCCACCCCTCCGGCAGGGTATTCAGCCCCAGCATTTT	CASSPPLRQGIQPQHF	TRBJ1-5	.	TRBV11-2
TGCGCCAGCAGCTTGAGTTCGGGGGTCTATGGCTACACCTTC	CASSLSSGVYGYTF	TRBJ1-2	.	TRBV4-1
TGCGCCAGCAGCTTGGAAAGGGGAGGTCATAGCTACACCTTC	CASSLERGGHSYTF	TRBJ1-2	.	TRBV5-1
TGTGCCAGCAGTTTGGGAGTGGACAGGGGGCACTACGAGCAGTACTTC	CASSLGVDRGHYEQYF	TRBJ2-7	TRBD1	TRBV28